This T cell receptor beta chain emerged from a study of Ad26.COV2.S vaccination and SARS-CoV-2 variants. Germline V gene data show CDR1 as DFQATT and CDR2 as SNEGSKA (reference sequence). The CDR3 spans 10 residues. V gave up 1 base and J gave up 10 bases, with 7 bases separating them. TCRdb's copy holds only in-frame clones and misses some; the assay was immunoSEQ multiplex PCR. Of about 350,000 clones in the sample, just over 90% are singletons; the top ten hold roughly 3.9%. Sample: peripheral blood, taken after recovery from COVID-19. The source is a human donor who had recovered from COVID-19. This rearrangement joins TRBV20-1 to TRBJ1-2; D is perhaps TRBD1 (6 bases). The CDR3 bases are TGCAGTGCTAGAGGACAGGACTACACCTTC. The encoded protein is CSARGQDYTF.